These T cell receptor beta chains were read from a single sample in a study of early T cells in non-severe SARS-CoV-2 infection. TCRdb reanalysed the 5' RACE reads using MiXCR and keeps one entry per CDR3 protein. The sample includes 37,000 or so distinct CDR3 sequences, under 8% of them seen just once. Sequencing was done on a sample of whole blood. Source of these receptors: an adult who was a healthcare worker with PCR-confirmed SARS-CoV-2 infection or an uninfected control (not recorded which). The CDR3 runs from the conserved cysteine through the conserved F or W. Each record gives: D gene, J gene, V gene, clone size, CDR3 protein, CDR3 DNA. A D gene is named only where the DNA matches it firmly. Size is stated for part of the rows, as once, few or many counts, or as a class when the clone is expanded.

d_call: NA; j_call: TRBJ1-1; v_call: TRBV20-1; clone_size: few; cdr3_aa: CSVRYIGTEAFF; cdr3_nt: TGCAGTGTAAGATATATCGGCACTGAAGCTTTCTTT
d_call: TRBD2; j_call: TRBJ2-1; v_call: TRBV20-1; clone_size: few; cdr3_aa: CSAHTGTRHNEQFF; cdr3_nt: TGCAGTGCCCATACCGGGACTAGACACAATGAGCAGTTCTTC
d_call: TRBD2; j_call: TRBJ2-3; v_call: TRBV18; clone_size: NA; cdr3_aa: CASSRAGDVDTQYF; cdr3_nt: TGTGCCAGCTCACGGGCGGGAGATGTAGATACGCAGTATTTT
d_call: NA; j_call: TRBJ1-2; v_call: TRBV7-7; clone_size: few; cdr3_aa: CASSFNLNYGYTF; cdr3_nt: TGTGCCAGCAGCTTCAACTTAAACTATGGCTACACCTTC
d_call: NA; j_call: TRBJ2-4; v_call: TRBV21-1; clone_size: many; cdr3_aa: CASSKGGGITKNIQYF; cdr3_nt: TGTGCCAGCAGCAAAGGAGGGGGTATCACCAAAAACATTCAGTACTTC
d_call: NA; j_call: TRBJ2-2; v_call: TRBV10-3; clone_size: many; cdr3_aa: CATGDGYTGELFF; cdr3_nt: TGTGCCACCGGGGACGGATACACCGGGGAGCTGTTTTTT
d_call: TRBD2; j_call: TRBJ2-7; v_call: TRBV10-2; clone_size: many; cdr3_aa: CASSVREGFVGGEQYF; cdr3_nt: TGCGCCAGCAGTGTACGGGAGGGCTTCGTAGGTGGGGAGCAGTACTTC
d_call: NA; j_call: TRBJ2-7; v_call: TRBV28; clone_size: many; cdr3_aa: CATQGAAYEQYF; cdr3_nt: TGTGCCACCCAAGGGGCAGCCTACGAGCAGTACTTC
d_call: NA; j_call: TRBJ2-7; v_call: TRBV11-2; clone_size: many; cdr3_aa: CASSLDPYEQYF; cdr3_nt: TGTGCCAGCAGTCTTGACCCCTACGAGCAGTACTTC
d_call: NA; j_call: TRBJ1-1; v_call: TRBV20-1; clone_size: medium-sized; cdr3_aa: CRGGGDTEAFF; cdr3_nt: TGCCGGGGAGGCGGGGACACTGAAGCTTTCTTT
d_call: NA; j_call: TRBJ2-7; v_call: TRBV20-1; clone_size: many; cdr3_aa: CSARDPRSSYEQYF; cdr3_nt: TGCAGTGCTAGAGATCCCAGGAGCTCCTACGAGCAGTACTTC
d_call: NA; j_call: TRBJ2-1; v_call: TRBV5-4; clone_size: many; cdr3_aa: CASSTTENNEQFF; cdr3_nt: TGTGCCAGCAGTACCACGGAGAACAATGAGCAGTTCTTC
d_call: NA; j_call: TRBJ2-2; v_call: TRBV28; clone_size: few; cdr3_aa: CASNFPGRGKNTGELFF; cdr3_nt: TGTGCCAGCAACTTCCCTGGACGGGGCAAGAACACCGGGGAGCTGTTTTTT
d_call: TRBD2; j_call: TRBJ2-3; v_call: TRBV7-6; clone_size: many; cdr3_aa: CASSFYTRTSGSGDTQYF; cdr3_nt: TGTGCCAGCAGCTTTTACACAAGAACTAGCGGGAGTGGAGATACGCAGTATTTT
d_call: NA; j_call: TRBJ1-4; v_call: TRBV5-5; clone_size: many; cdr3_aa: CASSLVPTGPDELFF; cdr3_nt: TGTGCCAGCAGCTTGGTCCCTACAGGACCAGACGAACTGTTTTTT